This TCR beta chain came from a study of CD8 T cells in ankylosing spondylitis. Whole-study findings and limits: Reactive arthritis synovial fluid and blood were previously reported to contain some motif variants. Matched ankylosing spondylitis synovial fluid reportedly contained a significantly enriched population of disease-linked clones.

In germline, CDR1 is LGHDT, CDR2 YNNKEL (reference sequence). V lost 2 bases to trimming and J lost 5 bases; unmatched junction nucleotides: 7. The CDR3 covers 15 residues. From the 5' RACE reads, TCRdb called clonotypes with MiXCR, one entry per CDR3 protein. The sample shows fewer than 35,000 distinct CDR3 sequences, more than 30% of them seen only once. This clonotype was seen at least ten times. Its antigen remains unknown. The J gene is TRBJ2-3, the V gene TRBV3-1; the match to TRBD2 covers 7 bases. Sequencing was performed on synovial fluid, either unsorted or a sorted T cell fraction (not recorded which). The TCR sequence derives from a male donor with ankylosing spondylitis. The CDR3 protein is CASSQRGRNGDTQYF. CDR3 nucleotides: TGTGCCAGCAGCCAACGCGGGAGAAACGGAGATACGCAGTATTTT.